These 27 T cell receptor beta chains came from one sample sequenced in a study of blood T cell repertoires in COVID-19. Profiled with immunoSEQ multiplex PCR; TCRdb holds only in-frame clones, not every one. The sample lists more than 250,000 clones; 70% to 90% were seen once. Specimen: PBMCs or T cells enriched from blood (not recorded which). These receptors came from a man aged 25-45 years who had recovered from COVID-19.

The count of this clone is one. The genes are TRBV4-3 and TRBJ1-2; 10 nucleotides line up with TRBD1. CDR1 is LGHNA, CDR2 YSLEER, per germline. V gave up 0 bases and J gave up 4 bases; unmatched junction bases: 5. CDR3 size: 16 residues. The CDR3, as DNA: TGCGCCAGCAGCCAAGAGACAGGGGGCGCGAGCTATGGCTACACCTTC. Protein product: CASSQETGGASYGYTF.

The V call is TRBV9, the J call TRBJ1-2, with TRBD1 as a possible D gene (5 bases). CDR1 and CDR2 (germline): SGDLS, YYNGEE. V was trimmed by 3 bases and J by 5 bases, leaving 14 bases between them. This CDR3 region has 14 residues. In DNA, the CDR3 is TGTGCCAGCAGCGACGGGGGGATCTCTTATGGCTACACCTTC. It encodes CASSDGGISYGYTF.

The V gene is TRBV4-1, the J gene TRBJ1-5; tentative D call: TRBD1 (6 bases). The CDR3 covers 14 residues. V was trimmed by 2 bases and J by 7 bases, leaving 12 bases between them. In germline, CDR1 is MGHRA, CDR2 YSYEKL. The CDR3 here is CASSQTGIIQPQHF. CDR3 nucleotide sequence: TGCGCCAGCAGCCAAACAGGGATCATACAGCCCCAGCATTTT.

V and J are TRBV6-5 and TRBJ1-2, with a possible D match to TRBD1 (6 bases). The CDR3 is 13 amino acids. The germline V gene has CDR1 MNHEY and CDR2 SVGAGI. The V end was cut by 6 bases, the J end by 4 bases, with 12 bases between. Here the CDR3 DNA reads TGTGCCAGCAGCGTATCAGGGGCCTATGGCTACACCTTC. Residues: CASSVSGAYGYTF.

The chain links TRBV30 to TRBJ2-3; 8 positions match TRBD1. The CDR3 has 14 residues. Germline CDR1 GTSNPN, CDR2 SVGIG (reference sequence). Trimming cost V 4 bases and J 8 bases; bases outside gene matches: 11. The CDR3 loop is CAWTRSQGAGTQYF. The CDR3 DNA sequence: TGTGCCTGGACAAGAAGCCAGGGGGCGGGTACGCAGTATTTT.

This clone was detected only a few times. The chain is built from TRBV2 and TRBJ2-5; possible D gene TRBD1, 6 bases. The CDR3 extends over 12 amino acids. Germline V gene lookup returns CDR1 SNHLY and CDR2 FYNNEI. V lost 6 bases, J lost 3 bases, and 8 bases lay in between. The CDR3 loop is CASRDREETQYF. CDR3 DNA: TGTGCCAGCAGGGACAGAGAAGAGACCCAGTACTTC.

The genes are TRBV12-3 or TRBV12-4 and TRBJ2-7, with D tentatively TRBD1 (6 bases). The CDR3 extends over 13 amino acids. Trimming cost V 2 bases and J 7 bases, with 12 bases left between them. CDR3 bases: TGTGCCAGCAGTTTATCTCAGGGGTTAGAGCAGTACTTC. The encoded protein is CASSLSQGLEQYF.

In DNA, the CDR3 is TGTGCCAGCAGCATCGGGACTAGCGGGGGGGCCTCTGAGCAGTTCTTC. Its protein product is CASSIGTSGGASEQFF. The V gene is TRBV7-9, the J gene TRBJ2-1; 16 positions agree with TRBD2. Germline V CDR1 and CDR2: SEHNR, FQNEAQ (reference sequence). The CDR3 loop spans 16 amino acids. With 5 bases clipped from V and 9 bases from J, the junction kept 7 bases outside the gene matches. The full variable domain, in which reference TRBV7-9 and TRBJ2-1 provide the parts outside the CDR3, is DTGVSQNPRHKITKRGQNVTFRCDPISEHNRLYWYRQTLGQGPEFLTYFQNEAQLEKSRLLSDRFSAERPKGSFSTLEIQRTEQGDSAMYLCASSIGTSGGASEQFFGPGTRLTVL.

V gene TRBV5-4 combines with J gene TRBJ2-5, with 9 bases lining up with TRBD2. V was clipped by 0 bases and J by 5 bases; unmatched bases: 20. The CDR3 is made up of 20 amino acids. The V gene's germline CDR1 is SGHNT and CDR2 YYREEE (reference sequence). The CDR3 spells CASSLVGQRNPGLAYETQYF. CDR3 nucleotide sequence: TGTGCCAGCAGCTTGGTCGGACAGAGAAACCCGGGACTAGCTTACGAGACCCAGTACTTC.

This clone has more than one count but fewer than ten. Relative to the germline gene, one junction end is altered; a read error may explain this. The chain has TRBV7-7 and TRBJ2-3; possibly TRBD1 for D (6 bases). The CDR3 runs 15 residues. CDR1 SSHAT and CDR2 FNYEAQ come from the germline V gene (reference sequence). CDR3 coding DNA: TGTGCTAGCAGCTTAGGCAGGGGAAGCACAGATACGCAGTATTTT. Protein sequence: CASSLGRGSTDTQYF.

The CDR3 here is CARNLRDRVAEGQETQYF. In DNA form, the CDR3 reads TGTGCCAGAAACCTACGGGACAGGGTTGCGGAGGGACAAGAGACCCAGTACTTC. The chain combines TRBV7-5 with TRBJ2-5; TRBD1, the table's D call, lacks a check against the DNA. TRBV7-5 is labeled a pseudogene. This CDR3 is built from 18 residues.

The rearrangement uses TRBV3-1 (or the pseudogene TRBV3-2) and TRBJ1-1, with 7 bases fitting TRBD1. The CDR3 sequence is 14 residues long. J lost 8 bases, V lost 2 bases, and 8 bases had no gene match. Per the germline V gene, CDR1 is LGHDT and CDR2 is YNNKEL (reference sequence). The CDR3 protein is CASSQPVGTAEAFF. For the CDR3, the DNA is TGTGCCAGCAGCCAACCGGTCGGGACAGCAGAAGCTTTCTTT.

This chain links TRBV6-5 with TRBJ2-3, with D possibly matching TRBD1 (5 bases). This CDR3 spans 14 amino acids. Germline V CDR1 and CDR2: MNHEY, SVGAGI. V was cut by 7 bases and J by 1 base, with 12 bases left in between. The CDR3 here is CASNPRQRTDTQYF. Written as DNA, the CDR3 is TGTGCCAGCAATCCCCGACAGCGCACAGATACGCAGTATTTT.

This chain links TRBV29-1 with TRBJ2-3; 7 bases line up with TRBD2. V shed 8 bases and J 2 bases; nucleotides not matched to a gene: 13. Germline V lookup: CDR1 SQVTM, CDR2 ANQGSEA. The CDR3 sequence is 15 residues long. In nucleotides, the CDR3 is TGCAGCACACTGAGGGCTAGCGGTACCACAGATACGCAGTATTTT. Translating gives CSTLRASGTTDTQYF.

V gene TRBV27 combines with J gene TRBJ1-3, with D tentatively TRBD1 (6 bases). The germline CDR1 and CDR2 sequences are MNHEY and SMNVEV (reference sequence). This CDR3 has 15 amino acids. Trimming took 6 bases from V and 4 from J, leaving 16 bases between them. The CDR3 sequence is CASRAEQGSGNTIYF. In DNA, the CDR3 is TGTGCCAGCAGAGCCGAACAGGGTTCGGGAAACACCATATATTTT.

This chain connects TRBV5-4 to TRBJ1-2; 8 nucleotides match TRBD1. The CDR3 loop spans 15 amino acids. The germline CDR1 and CDR2 sequences are SGHNT and YYREEE (reference sequence). J was trimmed by 6 bases and V by 6 bases; bases with no gene match: 13. CDR3 in amino acids: CASTKPNTGGDGYTF. The CDR3 DNA reads as TGTGCCAGCACCAAACCAAATACAGGGGGAGATGGCTACACCTTC.

The V and J genes are TRBV30 and TRBJ1-3; D is possibly TRBD1 (5 bases). V lost 4 bases to trimming and J lost 2 bases, with 12 bases between them. The germline V gene has CDR1 GTSNPN and CDR2 SVGIG (reference sequence). The CDR3 has 14 amino acids. This chain's CDR3 is CAWTLGTPGNTIYF. The CDR3 bases are TGTGCCTGGACCCTTGGGACTCCTGGAAACACCATATATTTT.

Remarks on this clone: A read error is possible here, since a much larger clone lies one base away. The same CDR3 can be traced to other DNA sequences in this sample. This chain connects TRBV3-1 (or the pseudogene TRBV3-2) to TRBJ1-1; the match to TRBD1 covers 7 bases. The germline CDR1 and CDR2 sequences are LGHDT and YNNKEL (reference sequence). The CDR3 sequence is 14 residues long. The junction had 1 base not matched to a gene; V was cut back by 3 bases and J by 0 bases. The CDR3 region is CASSQGQMNTEAFF. The CDR3 DNA follows: TGTGCCAGCAGCCAGGGACAGATGAACACTGAAGCTTTCTTT.

The table lists this clone with a few counts. J is TRBJ2-3 and V is TRBV10-3; 9 bases are shared with TRBD2. The CDR3 spans 17 residues. The germline V gene encodes CDR1 ENHRY and CDR2 SYGVKD. V was pared by 2 bases and J by 0 bases, with 6 bases of the junction left unmatched. The CDR3 DNA follows: TGTGCCATCAGTGAGGGGCTAGCGGGGTATAGCACAGATACGCAGTATTTT. Its translation: CAISEGLAGYSTDTQYF.

The V gene is TRBV5-1, the J gene TRBJ2-7; 10 bases match TRBD1. In germline, CDR1 is SGHRS, CDR2 YFSETQ. V was clipped by 0 bases and J by 2 bases; unmatched bases: 5. CDR3 length: 16 residues. The CDR3: CASSLVLGTGAYEQYF. DNA of the CDR3: TGCGCCAGCAGCTTGGTCCTTGGGACAGGGGCCTACGAGCAGTACTTC.

This chain joins TRBV30 and TRBJ2-7; 8 positions match TRBD1. The V and J ends lost 8 bases and 1 base, in that order; junction bases with no gene match: 1. Looked up from germline, CDR1 is GTSNPN and CDR2 is SVGIG (reference sequence). The CDR3 runs to 11 residues. This CDR3 is CAQGASYEQYF. The CDR3 DNA reads as TGTGCCCAGGGGGCGTCCTACGAGCAGTACTTC.

This clone was observed a handful of times. The gene calls are TRBV4-2 and TRBJ2-1, with D possibly TRBD2 on 6 matching bases. In germline, CDR1 is LGHNA, CDR2 YNFKEQ. V was clipped by 0 bases and J by 4 bases, with 10 bases between them. The CDR3 sequence is 15 residues long. For the CDR3, the DNA is TGTGCCAGCAGCCAAGAGTTCGGGGGTTACAATGAGCAGTTCTTC. It specifies CASSQEFGGYNEQFF.

CDR3 region: CASSLDRGSHNEQFF. DNA of the CDR3: TGTGCCAGCAGCTTAGACAGGGGGTCCCACAATGAGCAGTTCTTC. The V and J genes are TRBV7-2 and TRBJ2-1; 8 nucleotides line up with TRBD1. With 1 base clipped from V and 5 bases from J, the junction kept 4 bases outside the gene matches. CDR3 size: 15 residues. Germline V gene sequence: CDR1 SGHTA, CDR2 FQGNSA.

This CDR3 reads CSASSRRYQYF. Here the CDR3 DNA reads TGCAGTGCCTCCTCCCGCAGGTATCAGTACTTC. This sequence joins TRBV20-1 and TRBJ2-7; no definite D call. V gave up 6 bases and J gave up 10 bases, with 16 bases separating them. Germline assignment: CDR1 DFQATT and CDR2 SNEGSKA (reference sequence). The CDR3 is made up of 11 amino acids.

V is TRBV18 and J is TRBJ1-5; TRBD1 aligns across 10 bases. The CDR3 is 14 amino acids. Germline lookup yields CDR1 KGHSH and CDR2 LQKENI. Trimming took 5 bases from V and 6 from J; bases not matched to a gene: 4. CDR3 amino acids: CASSEDRGIQPQHF. The DNA of the CDR3 is TGTGCCAGCTCAGAGGACAGGGGGATTCAGCCCCAGCATTTT.

The chain employs TRBV2 and TRBJ1-5, with 7 positions matching TRBD1. Germline V gene sequence: CDR1 SNHLY, CDR2 FYNNEI. The V and J ends lost 7 bases and 6 bases, in that order; junction bases with no gene match: 6. CDR3 length equals 13 residues. The CDR3 protein is CASTPEGAQPQHF. Here the CDR3 DNA reads TGTGCCAGCACCCCGGAGGGGGCTCAGCCCCAGCATTTT.

The chain is built from TRBV27 and TRBJ2-7; 10 bases are a match to TRBD1. Germline V gene lookup returns CDR1 MNHEY and CDR2 SMNVEV (reference sequence). V lost 6 bases to trimming and J lost 6 bases; unmatched junction nucleotides: 8. This CDR3 has 14 residues. The CDR3 DNA sequence: TGTGCCAGCAGCCAGACGGGACAGGGGTTCGAGCAGTACTTC. Translating it yields CASSQTGQGFEQYF.